The text below deals with one T cell receptor (beta chain). Antigen specificity is unknown. Other DNA variants within this sample encode the same CDR3. The entry originates in a study of beta chain features in type 1 diabetes. It was via CD45RO/CCR7/CD25/CD127/CD95/CD27 that CD4+ naive, central memory, regulatory and stem cell-like memory cells were sorted. Regarding the study as a whole: Insertions at VDJ junctions were less frequent in type 1 diabetes patients. These patients also deleted more nucleotides at the same junctions. A PCR bias possibly favoring shorter templates would apply equally to patients and controls.

Sequencing targeted expressed TCRB transcripts, as all isolated RNA had been reverse transcribed. Produced via immunoSEQ multiplex PCR; TCRdb's table is partial and in-frame only. The sample has 250,000 or so clones, under 70% seen once. Trimming took 7 bases from V and 3 from J, leaving 5 bases between them. The CDR3 runs to 10 residues. Germline CDR1 DFQATT, CDR2 SNEGSKA (reference sequence). The sequenced sample was naive CD4+ T cells from blood. V gene TRBV20-1 combines with J gene TRBJ2-3; D is undetermined. This clonotype was sampled from a man aged 25 to 40 in good health. CDR3 sequence reads: CSGLTDTQYF. Here the CDR3 DNA reads TGCAGTGGGTTGACAGATACGCAGTATTTT.